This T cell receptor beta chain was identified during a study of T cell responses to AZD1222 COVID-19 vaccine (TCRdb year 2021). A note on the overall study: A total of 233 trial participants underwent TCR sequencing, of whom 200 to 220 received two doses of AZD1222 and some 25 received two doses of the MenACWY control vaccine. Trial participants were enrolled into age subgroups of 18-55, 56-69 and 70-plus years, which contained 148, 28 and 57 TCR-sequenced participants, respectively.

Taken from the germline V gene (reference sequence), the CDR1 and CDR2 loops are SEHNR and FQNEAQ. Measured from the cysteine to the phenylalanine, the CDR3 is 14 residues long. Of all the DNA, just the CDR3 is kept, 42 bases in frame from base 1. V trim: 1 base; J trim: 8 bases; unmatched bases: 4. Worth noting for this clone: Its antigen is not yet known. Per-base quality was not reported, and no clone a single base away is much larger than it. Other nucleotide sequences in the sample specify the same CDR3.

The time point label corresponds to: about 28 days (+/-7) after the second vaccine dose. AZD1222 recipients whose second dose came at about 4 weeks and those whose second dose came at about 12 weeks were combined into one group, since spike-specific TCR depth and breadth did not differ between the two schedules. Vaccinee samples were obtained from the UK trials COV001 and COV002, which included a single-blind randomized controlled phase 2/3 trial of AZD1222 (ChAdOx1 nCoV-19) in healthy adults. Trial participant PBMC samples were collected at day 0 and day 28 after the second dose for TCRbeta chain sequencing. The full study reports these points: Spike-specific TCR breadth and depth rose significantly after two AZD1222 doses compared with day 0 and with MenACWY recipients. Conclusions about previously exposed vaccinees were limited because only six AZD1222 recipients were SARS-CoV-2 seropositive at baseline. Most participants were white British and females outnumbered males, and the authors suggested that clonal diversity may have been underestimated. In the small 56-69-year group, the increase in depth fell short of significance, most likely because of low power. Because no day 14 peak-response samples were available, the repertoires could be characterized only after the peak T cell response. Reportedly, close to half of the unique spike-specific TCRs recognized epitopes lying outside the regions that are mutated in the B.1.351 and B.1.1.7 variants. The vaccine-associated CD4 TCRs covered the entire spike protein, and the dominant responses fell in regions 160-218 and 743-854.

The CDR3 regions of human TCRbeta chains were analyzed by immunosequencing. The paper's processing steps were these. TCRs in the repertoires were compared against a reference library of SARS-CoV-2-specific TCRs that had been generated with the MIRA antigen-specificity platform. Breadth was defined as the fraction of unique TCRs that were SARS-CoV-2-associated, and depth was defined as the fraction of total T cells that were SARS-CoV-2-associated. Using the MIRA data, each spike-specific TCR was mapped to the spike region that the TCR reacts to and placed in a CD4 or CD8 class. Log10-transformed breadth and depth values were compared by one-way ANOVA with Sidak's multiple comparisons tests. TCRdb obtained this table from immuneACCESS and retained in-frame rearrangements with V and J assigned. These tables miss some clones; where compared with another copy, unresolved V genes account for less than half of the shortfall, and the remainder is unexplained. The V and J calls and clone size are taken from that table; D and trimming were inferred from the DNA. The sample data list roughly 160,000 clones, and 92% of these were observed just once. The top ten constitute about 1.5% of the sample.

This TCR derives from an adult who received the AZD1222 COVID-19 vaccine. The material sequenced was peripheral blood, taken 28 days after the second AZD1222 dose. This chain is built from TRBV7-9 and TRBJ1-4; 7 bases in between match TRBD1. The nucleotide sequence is TGTGCCAGCAGCTTAGGACAGGGTAACGAAAAACTGTTTTTT. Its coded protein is CASSLGQGNEKLFF.